This T cell receptor (beta chain) was recorded in a study of low-dose radiotherapy and immunotherapy resistance in tumors. Across the study: Those assigned to Cohort 2 were treated with 1 Gy per fraction every two weeks (13 Gy in total over 26 weeks).

Trimming at V came to 4 bases and at J to 10 bases, leaving 9 bases not matched to a gene. Germline lookup yields CDR1 MNHNS and CDR2 SASEGT. The CDR3 sequence is 14 residues long. Primers used for first-strand cDNA, a TRAV- and TRBV-specific set, covered both alpha and beta chains. The authors ran 15 to 25 PCR cycles to amplify TCRs with a constant-region primer and V-primer adapter. TCRdb reanalysed the reads using MiXCR and keeps one entry per CDR3 protein. The sample lists fewer than 110,000 distinct CDR3 sequences, around 20% occurring once. This clonotype was counted a few times. Given a far larger clone just one base away, this is likely a sequencing read error. Time point noted: after trial treatment. Treatment: LDRT plus nivolumab, ipilimumab, low-dose cyclophosphamide and aspirin (RACIN trial).

Material: PBMCs, obtained after low-dose radiotherapy plus immunotherapy. The chain joins TRBV6-1 to TRBJ2-1; 8 bases fit TRBD1. This TCR was recovered from a male donor with prostate cancer. This CDR3 is CASSARQGPYEQFF. As DNA, the CDR3 is TGTGCCAGCAGTGCACGACAGGGGCCTTACGAGCAGTTCTTC.